This T cell receptor (beta chain) was retrieved from a study of T-cell memory formation after mild COVID-19. This clonotype was counted a few times. The antigen is undetermined. The V and J ends lost 0 bases and 4 bases respectively, with 3 bases between them. Germline loops: CDR1 SGDLS, CDR2 YYNGEE. CDR3 length equals 12 residues. Overall study results and limits: Clones that shrank (day 15 to 85) were balanced CD4/CD8, whereas later expanders leaned CD4+.

From the 5' RACE reads, TCRdb called clonotypes with MiXCR, one entry per CDR3 protein. Of 350,000 to 500,000 distinct CDR3 sequences in the sample, about 22% were seen once. Sequencing used PBMCs or a T cell subset sorted from them (not recorded which). V is TRBV9 and J is TRBJ2-3; D is uncertain. The source of this sequence is an adult woman who had mild COVID-19 (a few samples of this study predate the infection). Cell type and time point are not known. The CDR3 bases are TGTGCCAGCAGCGTAGAACCAGATACGCAGTATTTT. Residues: CASSVEPDTQYF.